These T cell receptor beta chains were read from a single sample in a study of blood T cell repertoires in COVID-19. Produced via immunoSEQ multiplex PCR; TCRdb's table is partial and in-frame only. The repertoire holds 100,000 to 150,000 clones, with about four fifths as singletons. Material: peripheral blood. These receptors were collected from a man in his forties with active or convalescent COVID-19. CDR3s include the opening cysteine and the closing phenylalanine or tryptophan. The order of the fields is J gene, D gene, clone size, V gene, CDR3 protein, CDR3 DNA. D genes are given only for firm matches. Clone size, where shown, is once, few, many, or a class for clones that have expanded.

TRBJ2-1 | . | . | TRBV5-8 | CASSLASFGTYNEQFF | TGTGCCAGCAGCTTGGCTTCCTTCGGGACCTACAATGAGCAGTTCTTC
TRBJ1-3 | . | . | TRBV18 | CASSAREQTGNTIYF | TGTGCCAGCTCCGCTCGTGAACAAACTGGAAACACCATATATTTT
TRBJ2-7 | TRBD1 | . | TRBV19 | CASSDTWTGWLDDSYEQYF | TGTGCCAGTAGTGACACCTGGACAGGGTGGCTGGACGACTCCTACGAGCAGTACTTC
TRBJ1-2 | . | . | TRBV7-3 | CASSLRGAEYGYTF | TGTGCCAGCAGCTTACGGGGGGCTGAGTATGGCTACACCTTC
TRBJ2-7 | . | . | TRBV6-2/TRBV6-3 | CASSYGTGYEQYF | TGTGCCAGCAGTTACGGGACTGGCTACGAGCAGTACTTC
TRBJ1-3 | . | few | TRBV5-1 | CASSLGAQGRSGNTIYF | TGCGCCAGCAGCTTGGGGGCGCAGGGTCGCTCTGGAAACACCATATATTTT
TRBJ1-2 | TRBD1 | . | TRBV19 | CASSIIPTGGSGYTF | TGTGCCAGTAGTATAATACCGACAGGGGGAAGTGGCTACACCTTC
TRBJ1-2 | . | . | TRBV11-3 | CASSLGATSYGYTF | TGTGCCAGCAGCTTAGGGGCCACCTCCTATGGCTACACCTTC
TRBJ1-2 | . | few | TRBV18 | CASSPGRGDGYGYTF | TGTGCCAGCTCACCGGGTCGGGGGGACGGTTATGGCTACACCTTC
TRBJ2-3 | . | . | TRBV27 | CASSAPGTDTQYF | TGTGCCAGCAGTGCCCCCGGGACAGATACGCAGTATTTT
TRBJ2-1 | . | . | TRBV5-1 | CASSLAPGQYNEQFF | TGCGCCAGCAGCTTGGCCCCCGGACAGTACAATGAGCAGTTCTTC
TRBJ1-2 | TRBD1 | . | TRBV5-1 | CASSSQGIGYTF | TGCGCCAGCAGCTCACAGGGGATCGGCTACACCTTC
TRBJ1-2 | TRBD1 | . | TRBV7-2 | CASTIGGTAYGYTF | TGTGCCAGCACTATAGGAGGGACAGCTTATGGCTACACCTTC
TRBJ1-4 | TRBD1 | . | TRBV7-2 | CASSLSGQGNEKLFF | TGTGCCAGCAGCCTAAGTGGACAGGGGAATGAAAAACTGTTTTTT
TRBJ2-1 | TRBD2 | once | TRBV4-2 | CASSQDTRGGYNEQFF | TGTGCCAGCAGCCAAGATACGCGGGGGGGGTACAATGAGCAGTTCTTC
TRBJ2-2 | . | . | TRBV19 | CASSILGGMNAGELFF | TGTGCCAGTAGTATTCTGGGCGGGATGAATGCCGGGGAGCTGTTTTTT
TRBJ2-6 | TRBD1 | . | TRBV11-3 | CASSSGTGGSGANVLTF | TGTGCCAGCAGCTCCGGGACAGGGGGTTCTGGGGCCAACGTCCTGACTTTC
TRBJ1-6 | . | . | TRBV5-4 | CASSPARVRDNSPLHF | TGTGCCAGCAGCCCGGCGCGGGTTAGGGATAATTCACCCCTCCACTTT
TRBJ1-1 | . | . | TRBV2 | CASRARRLNTEAFF | TGTGCCAGCAGGGCCCGCAGGTTAAACACTGAAGCTTTCTTT
TRBJ2-3 | . | many | TRBV6-4 | CASSEEGETDTQYF | TGTGCCAGCAGTGAAGAGGGAGAAACAGATACGCAGTATTTT
TRBJ1-5 | TRBD1 | . | TRBV30 | CAWSPGGRSNQPQHF | TGTGCCTGGAGTCCAGGGGGCAGGAGCAATCAGCCCCAGCATTTT
TRBJ2-7 | TRBD1 | . | TRBV7-3 | CASSLSGTDTYEQYF | TGTGCCAGCAGCTTAAGTGGGACAGATACCTACGAGCAGTACTTC